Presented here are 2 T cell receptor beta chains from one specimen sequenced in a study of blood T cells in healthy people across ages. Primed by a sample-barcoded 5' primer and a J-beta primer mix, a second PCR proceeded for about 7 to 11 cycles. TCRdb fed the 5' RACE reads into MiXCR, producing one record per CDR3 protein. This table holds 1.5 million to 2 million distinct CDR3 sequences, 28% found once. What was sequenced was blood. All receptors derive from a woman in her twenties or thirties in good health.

The CDR3 spells CASSYSTGGRFAYEQYF. CDR3 sequence (DNA): TGTGCCAGCAGTTACTCGACTGGCGGGAGGTTCGCCTACGAGCAGTACTTC. This chain uses TRBV6-2 or TRBV6-3 with TRBJ2-4, with TRBD2 matching over 8 bases. The tail of the sequence fits TRBJ2-7 better, so the J call may be wrong. The V gene's germline CDR1 is MNHEY and CDR2 SVGEGT. The CDR3 runs 17 residues.

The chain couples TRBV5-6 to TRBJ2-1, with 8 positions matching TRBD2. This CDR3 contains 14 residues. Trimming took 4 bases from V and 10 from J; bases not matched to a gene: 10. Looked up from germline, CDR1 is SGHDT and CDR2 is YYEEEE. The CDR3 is CASSAGLATREQFF. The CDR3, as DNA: TGTGCCAGCAGCGCAGGACTAGCAACCAGGGAGCAGTTCTTC.